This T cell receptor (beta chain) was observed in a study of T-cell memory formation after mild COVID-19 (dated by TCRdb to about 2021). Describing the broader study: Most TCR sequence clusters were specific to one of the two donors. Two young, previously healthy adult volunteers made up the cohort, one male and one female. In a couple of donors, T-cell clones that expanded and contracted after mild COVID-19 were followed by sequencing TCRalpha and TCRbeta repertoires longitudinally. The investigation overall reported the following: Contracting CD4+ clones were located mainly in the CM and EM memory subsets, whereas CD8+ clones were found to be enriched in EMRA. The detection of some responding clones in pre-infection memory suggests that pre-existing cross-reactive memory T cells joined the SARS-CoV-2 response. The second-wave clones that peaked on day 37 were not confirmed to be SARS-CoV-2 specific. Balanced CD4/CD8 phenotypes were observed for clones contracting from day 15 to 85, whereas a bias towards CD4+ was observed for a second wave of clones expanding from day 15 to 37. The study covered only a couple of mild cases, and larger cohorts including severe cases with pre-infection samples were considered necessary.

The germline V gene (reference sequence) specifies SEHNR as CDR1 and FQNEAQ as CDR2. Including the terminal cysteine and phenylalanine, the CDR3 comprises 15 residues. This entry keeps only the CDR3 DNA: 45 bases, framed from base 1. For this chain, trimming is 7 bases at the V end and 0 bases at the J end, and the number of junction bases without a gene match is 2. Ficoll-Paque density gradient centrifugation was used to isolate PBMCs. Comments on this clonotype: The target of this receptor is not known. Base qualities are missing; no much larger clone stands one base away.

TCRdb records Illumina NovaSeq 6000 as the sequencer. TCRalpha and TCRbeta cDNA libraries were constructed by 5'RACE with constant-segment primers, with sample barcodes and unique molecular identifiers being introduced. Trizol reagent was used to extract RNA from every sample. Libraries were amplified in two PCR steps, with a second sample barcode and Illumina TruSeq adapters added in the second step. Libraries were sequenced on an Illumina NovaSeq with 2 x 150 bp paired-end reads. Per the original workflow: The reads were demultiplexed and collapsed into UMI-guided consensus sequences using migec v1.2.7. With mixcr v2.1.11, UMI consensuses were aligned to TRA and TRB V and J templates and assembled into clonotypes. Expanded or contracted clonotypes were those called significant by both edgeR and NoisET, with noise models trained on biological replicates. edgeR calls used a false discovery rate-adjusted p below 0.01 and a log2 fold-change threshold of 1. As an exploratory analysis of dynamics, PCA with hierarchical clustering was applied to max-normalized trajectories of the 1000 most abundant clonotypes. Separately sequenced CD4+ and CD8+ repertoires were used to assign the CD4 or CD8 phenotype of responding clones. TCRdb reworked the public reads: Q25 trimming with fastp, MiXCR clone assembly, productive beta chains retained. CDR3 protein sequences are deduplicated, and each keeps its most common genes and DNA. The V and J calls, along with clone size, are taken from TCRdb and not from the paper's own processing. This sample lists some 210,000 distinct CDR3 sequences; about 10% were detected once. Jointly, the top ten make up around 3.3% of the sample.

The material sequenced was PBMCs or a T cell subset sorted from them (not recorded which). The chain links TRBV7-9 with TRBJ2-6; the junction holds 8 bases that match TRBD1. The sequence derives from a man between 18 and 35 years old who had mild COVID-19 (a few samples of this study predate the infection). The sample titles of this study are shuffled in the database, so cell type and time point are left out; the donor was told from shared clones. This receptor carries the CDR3 CASTDRGSGANVLTF. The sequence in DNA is TGTGCCAGCACCGACAGGGGCTCTGGGGCCAACGTCCTGACTTTC.